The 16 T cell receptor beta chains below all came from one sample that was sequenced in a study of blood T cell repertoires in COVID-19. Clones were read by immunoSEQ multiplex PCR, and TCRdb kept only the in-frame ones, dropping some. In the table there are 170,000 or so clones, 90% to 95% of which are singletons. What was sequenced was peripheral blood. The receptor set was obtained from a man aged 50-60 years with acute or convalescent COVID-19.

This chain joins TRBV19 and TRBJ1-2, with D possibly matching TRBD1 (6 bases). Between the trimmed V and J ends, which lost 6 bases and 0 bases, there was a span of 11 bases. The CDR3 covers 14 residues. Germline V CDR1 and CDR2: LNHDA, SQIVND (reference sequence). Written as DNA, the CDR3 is TGTGCCAGTAGCCTACAGGGATCTAACTATGGCTACACCTTC. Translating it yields CASSLQGSNYGYTF. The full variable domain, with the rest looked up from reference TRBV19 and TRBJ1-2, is DGGITQSPKYLFRKEGQNVTLSCEQNLNHDAMYWYRQDPGQGLRLIYYSQIVNDFQKGDIAEGYSVSREKKESFPLTVTSAQKNPTAFYLCASSLQGSNYGYTFGSGTRLTVV.

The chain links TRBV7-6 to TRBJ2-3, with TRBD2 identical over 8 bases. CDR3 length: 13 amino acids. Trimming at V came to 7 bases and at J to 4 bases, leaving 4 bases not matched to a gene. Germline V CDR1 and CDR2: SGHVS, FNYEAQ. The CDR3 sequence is CASIPGGADTQYF. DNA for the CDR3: TGTGCCAGCATCCCCGGGGGGGCAGATACGCAGTATTTT. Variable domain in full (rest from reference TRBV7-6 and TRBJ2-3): GAGVSQSPRYKVTKRGQDVALRCDPISGHVSLYWYRQALGQGPEFLTYFNYEAQQDKSGLPNDRFSAERPEGSISTLTIQRTEQRDSAMYRCASIPGGADTQYFGPGTRLTVL.

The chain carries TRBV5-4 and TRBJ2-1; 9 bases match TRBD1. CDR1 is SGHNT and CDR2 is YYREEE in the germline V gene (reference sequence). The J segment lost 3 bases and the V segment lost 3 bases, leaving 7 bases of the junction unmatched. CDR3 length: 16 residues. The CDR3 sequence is CASSSFQGQGYNEQFF. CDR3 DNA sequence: TGTGCCAGCAGCTCATTTCAGGGACAGGGCTACAATGAGCAGTTCTTC. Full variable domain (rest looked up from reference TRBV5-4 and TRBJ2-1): ETGVTQSPTHLIKTRGQQVTLRCSSQSGHNTVSWYQQALGQGPQFIFQYYREEENGRGNFPPRFSGLQFPNYSSELNVNALELDDSALYLCASSSFQGQGYNEQFFGPGTRLTVL.

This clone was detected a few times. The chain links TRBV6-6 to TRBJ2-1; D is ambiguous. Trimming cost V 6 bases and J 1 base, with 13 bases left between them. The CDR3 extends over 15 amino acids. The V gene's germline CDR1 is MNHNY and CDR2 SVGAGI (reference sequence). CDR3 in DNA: TGTGCCAGCAGGAGGCGCGCGACGTCCTACAATGAGCAGTTCTTC. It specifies CASRRRATSYNEQFF.

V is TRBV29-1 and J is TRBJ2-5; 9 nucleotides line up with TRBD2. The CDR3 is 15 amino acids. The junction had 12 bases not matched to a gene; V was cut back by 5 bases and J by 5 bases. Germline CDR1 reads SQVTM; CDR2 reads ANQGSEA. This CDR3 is CSVLLFPSGTETQYF. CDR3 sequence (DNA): TGCAGCGTTTTATTGTTCCCTAGCGGGACTGAGACCCAGTACTTC.

CDR3 loop: CASSLRLAGGNEQFF. The CDR3 DNA follows: TGTGCCAGCAGCTTACGGCTAGCGGGGGGTAATGAGCAGTTCTTC. The chain carries TRBV7-2 and TRBJ2-1; 11 bases agree with TRBD2. CDR1 and CDR2 (germline): SGHTA, FQGNSA. The CDR3 is made up of 15 amino acids. V shed 2 bases and J 7 bases; nucleotides not matched to a gene: 4.

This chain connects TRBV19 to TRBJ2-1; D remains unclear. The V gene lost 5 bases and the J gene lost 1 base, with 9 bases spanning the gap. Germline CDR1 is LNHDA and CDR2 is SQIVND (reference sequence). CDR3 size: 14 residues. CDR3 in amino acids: CASSPTSSYNEQFF. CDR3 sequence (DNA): TGTGCCAGTAGTCCTACCTCGTCCTACAATGAGCAGTTCTTC. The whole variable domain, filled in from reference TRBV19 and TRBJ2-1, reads DGGITQSPKYLFRKEGQNVTLSCEQNLNHDAMYWYRQDPGQGLRLIYYSQIVNDFQKGDIAEGYSVSREKKESFPLTVTSAQKNPTAFYLCASSPTSSYNEQFFGPGTRLTVL.

CDR3 in amino acids: CASSEWGQGAQPQHF. In DNA form, the CDR3 reads TGTGCCAGCAGTGAATGGGGACAGGGGGCTCAGCCCCAGCATTTT. The V gene is TRBV2, the J gene TRBJ1-5, with 12 bases identical to TRBD1. Per germline, CDR1 SNHLY and CDR2 FYNNEI. The CDR3 length is 15 residues. V lost 2 bases to trimming and J lost 6 bases; unmatched junction nucleotides: 2.

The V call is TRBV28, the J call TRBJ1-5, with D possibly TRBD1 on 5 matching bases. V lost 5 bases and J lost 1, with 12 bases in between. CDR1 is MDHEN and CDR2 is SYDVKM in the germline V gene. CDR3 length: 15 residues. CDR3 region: CASSGAGRSNQPQHF. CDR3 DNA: TGTGCCAGCAGTGGGGCTGGGCGGAGCAATCAGCCCCAGCATTTT.

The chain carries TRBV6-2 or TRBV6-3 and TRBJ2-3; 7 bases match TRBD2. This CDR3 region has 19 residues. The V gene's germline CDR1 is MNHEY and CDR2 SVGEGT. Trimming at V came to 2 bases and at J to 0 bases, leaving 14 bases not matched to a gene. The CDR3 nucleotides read TGTGCCAGCAGTTACCCCACCCGCGGGGGAACTACTAGCACAGATACGCAGTATTTT. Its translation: CASSYPTRGGTTSTDTQYF.

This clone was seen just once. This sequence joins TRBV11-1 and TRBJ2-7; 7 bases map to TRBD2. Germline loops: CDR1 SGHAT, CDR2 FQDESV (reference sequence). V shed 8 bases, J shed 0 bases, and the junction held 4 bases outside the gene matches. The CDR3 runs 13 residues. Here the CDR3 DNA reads TGTGCCAGCGGCCTAGCGGCCTCCTACGAGCAGTACTTC. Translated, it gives CASGLAASYEQYF.

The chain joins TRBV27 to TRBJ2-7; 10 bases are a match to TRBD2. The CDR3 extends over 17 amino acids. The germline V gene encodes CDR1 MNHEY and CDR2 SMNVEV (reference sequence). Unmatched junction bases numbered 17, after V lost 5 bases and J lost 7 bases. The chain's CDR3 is CASSPFGAGGPSNEQYF. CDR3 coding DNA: TGTGCCAGCAGTCCCTTTGGAGCGGGAGGGCCTTCGAATGAGCAGTACTTC.

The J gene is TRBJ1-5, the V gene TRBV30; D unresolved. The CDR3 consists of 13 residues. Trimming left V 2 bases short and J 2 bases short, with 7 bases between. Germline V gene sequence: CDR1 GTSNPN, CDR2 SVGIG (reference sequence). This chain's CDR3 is CAWSREGNQPQHF. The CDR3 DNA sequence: TGTGCCTGGAGTCGAGAGGGCAATCAGCCCCAGCATTTT.

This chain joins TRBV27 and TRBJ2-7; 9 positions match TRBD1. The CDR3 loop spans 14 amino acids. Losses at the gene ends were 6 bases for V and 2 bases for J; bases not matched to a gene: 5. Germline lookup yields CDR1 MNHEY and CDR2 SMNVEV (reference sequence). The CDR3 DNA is TGTGCCAGCAGCACAAGACAGGGGGCCTACGAGCAGTACTTC. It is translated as CASSTRQGAYEQYF.

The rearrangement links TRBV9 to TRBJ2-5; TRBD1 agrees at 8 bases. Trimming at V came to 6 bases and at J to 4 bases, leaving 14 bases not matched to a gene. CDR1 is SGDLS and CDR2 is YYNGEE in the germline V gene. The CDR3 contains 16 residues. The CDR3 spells CASTKTQGGIGETQYF. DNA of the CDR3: TGTGCCAGCACCAAAACACAGGGGGGAATCGGAGAGACCCAGTACTTC.

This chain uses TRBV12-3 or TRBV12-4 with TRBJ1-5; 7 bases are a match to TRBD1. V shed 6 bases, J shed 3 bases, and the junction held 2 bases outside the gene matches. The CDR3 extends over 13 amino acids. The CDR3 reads CASRGQFNQPQHF. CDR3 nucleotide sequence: TGTGCCAGCAGGGGACAGTTCAATCAGCCCCAGCATTTT.